These T cell receptor beta chains were read from a single sample in a study of CD4 T cells in relation to SARS-CoV-2 and coronaviruses. Measured with immunoSEQ multiplex PCR; TCRdb has only the in-frame clones, and not every one. The sample records around 45,000 clones, over 75% being singletons. No cognate antigen is known for these TCRs. Input material: naive CD4+ T cells from PBMCs, cultured in vitro. The receptors derive from an adult with COVID-19. Each CDR3 is given with its conserved first and last residue. The D gene is left open where the match is weak. Clone size is given for some rows only: seen once, a few or many times, or a class if the clone is expanded.

j_gene: TRBJ1-3; d_gene: TRBD1; abundance: .; v_gene: TRBV15; CDR3aa: CATSRDPGGSDTIYF; CDR3nt: TGTGCCACCAGCAGAGATCCAGGGGGGTCTGACACCATATATTTT
j_gene: TRBJ2-1; d_gene: TRBD2; abundance: .; v_gene: TRBV7-2; CDR3aa: CASSHFPGLAENEQFF; CDR3nt: TGTGCCAGCAGCCACTTTCCGGGACTAGCAGAAAATGAGCAGTTCTTC
j_gene: TRBJ2-7; d_gene: .; abundance: .; v_gene: TRBV20-1; CDR3aa: CSASLPTGGEQYF; CDR3nt: TGCAGTGCTAGTCTACCGACTGGGGGCGAGCAGTACTTC
j_gene: TRBJ1-3; d_gene: .; abundance: .; v_gene: TRBV15; CDR3aa: CATSLSPIQGPRSSGNTIYF; CDR3nt: TGTGCCACCAGCCTATCCCCTATTCAGGGGCCACGGAGCTCTGGAAACACCATATATTTT
j_gene: TRBJ2-6; d_gene: TRBD1; abundance: .; v_gene: TRBV28; CDR3aa: CATEGATGGFGANVLTF; CDR3nt: TGTGCCACCGAGGGCGCGACAGGGGGTTTTGGGGCCAACGTCCTGACTTTC
j_gene: TRBJ2-2; d_gene: TRBD2; abundance: once; v_gene: TRBV11-2; CDR3aa: CASSSIREGTGELFF; CDR3nt: TGTGCCAGCAGCTCAATCCGGGAGGGTACGGGGGAGCTGTTTTTT
j_gene: TRBJ2-7; d_gene: TRBD1; abundance: .; v_gene: TRBV7-2; CDR3aa: CASSSHRGDTYEQYF; CDR3nt: TGTGCCAGCAGCTCCCACAGGGGAGATACCTACGAGCAGTACTTC
j_gene: TRBJ1-4; d_gene: .; abundance: .; v_gene: TRBV4-2; CDR3aa: CASSQEKKEGREKLFF; CDR3nt: TGTGCCAGCAGCCAAGAAAAGAAAGAAGGACGGGAAAAACTGTTTTTT
j_gene: TRBJ2-3; d_gene: .; abundance: .; v_gene: TRBV10-3; CDR3aa: CAISVDSVTDTQYF; CDR3nt: TGTGCCATCAGTGTGGATTCGGTCACAGATACGCAGTATTTT
j_gene: TRBJ2-7; d_gene: .; abundance: .; v_gene: TRBV30; CDR3aa: CAWSLSSSYEQYF; CDR3nt: TGTGCCTGGAGTCTGAGTAGCTCCTACGAGCAGTACTTC
j_gene: TRBJ1-2; d_gene: .; abundance: .; v_gene: TRBV11-2; CDR3aa: CASSLDPTNYGYTF; CDR3nt: TGTGCCAGCAGCTTAGACCCGACTAACTATGGCTACACCTTC
j_gene: TRBJ2-2; d_gene: .; abundance: .; v_gene: TRBV30; CDR3aa: CAWSVLGRATGELFF; CDR3nt: TGTGCCTGGAGTGTACTTGGCAGGGCCACCGGGGAGCTGTTTTTT
j_gene: TRBJ2-7; d_gene: TRBD2; abundance: once; v_gene: TRBV9; CDR3aa: CASSYGGGSEYEQYF; CDR3nt: TGTGCCAGCAGTTACGGGGGGGGGAGCGAATACGAGCAGTACTTC
j_gene: TRBJ2-1; d_gene: .; abundance: .; v_gene: TRBV29-1; CDR3aa: CSVEILQGGVMGDYNEQFF; CDR3nt: TGCAGCGTTGAAATACTACAGGGGGGGGTCATGGGGGACTACAATGAGCAGTTCTTC
j_gene: TRBJ2-7; d_gene: .; abundance: .; v_gene: TRBV19; CDR3aa: CASSIGGGTTYEQYF; CDR3nt: TGTGCCAGTAGTATAGGAGGAGGGACCACCTACGAGCAGTACTTC
j_gene: TRBJ1-2; d_gene: .; abundance: .; v_gene: TRBV4-2; CDR3aa: CASSQEAGYTF; CDR3nt: TGTGCCAGCAGCCAAGAAGCGGGCTACACCTTC
j_gene: TRBJ2-7; d_gene: TRBD2; abundance: .; v_gene: TRBV5-1; CDR3aa: CASSFGLAGNEQYF; CDR3nt: TGCGCCAGCAGTTTTGGACTAGCGGGAAACGAGCAGTACTTC
j_gene: TRBJ1-1; d_gene: .; abundance: .; v_gene: TRBV7-9; CDR3aa: CASSLTQENTEAFF; CDR3nt: TGTGCCAGCAGCTTGACGCAGGAGAACACTGAAGCTTTCTTT
j_gene: TRBJ1-5; d_gene: .; abundance: .; v_gene: TRBV10-2; CDR3aa: CASSFSLYSNQPQHF; CDR3nt: TGCGCCAGCAGTTTTTCACTCTATAGCAATCAGCCCCAGCATTTT
j_gene: TRBJ2-3; d_gene: .; abundance: .; v_gene: TRBV10-3; CDR3aa: CAILSGDTQYF; CDR3nt: TGTGCCATTCTAAGCGGGGATACGCAGTATTTT
j_gene: TRBJ1-5; d_gene: TRBD1; abundance: few; v_gene: TRBV3-1/TRBV3-2; CDR3aa: CASSRGQGRQPQHF; CDR3nt: TGTGCCAGCAGCAGGGGACAGGGACGACAGCCCCAGCATTTT
j_gene: TRBJ2-5; d_gene: TRBD2; abundance: .; v_gene: TRBV4-1; CDR3aa: CASSQTGAGTSRGETQYF; CDR3nt: TGCGCCAGCAGCCAGACTGGCGCGGGGACTAGCCGTGGAGAGACCCAGTACTTC
j_gene: TRBJ2-1; d_gene: .; abundance: .; v_gene: TRBV2; CDR3aa: CASSINRSYNEQFF; CDR3nt: TGTGCTAGCAGCATTAACAGATCCTACAATGAGCAGTTCTTC
j_gene: TRBJ2-5; d_gene: TRBD2; abundance: few; v_gene: TRBV7-2; CDR3aa: CASSLAGLAGEGETQYF; CDR3nt: TGTGCCAGCAGCTTAGCGGGACTAGCGGGAGAAGGAGAGACCCAGTACTTC
j_gene: TRBJ1-2; d_gene: .; abundance: .; v_gene: TRBV6-6; CDR3aa: CASSYSTPAIYGYTF; CDR3nt: TGTGCCAGCAGTTACTCGACCCCAGCCATCTATGGCTACACCTTC
j_gene: TRBJ2-7; d_gene: .; abundance: .; v_gene: TRBV7-9; CDR3aa: CASSLYLGKGDEQYF; CDR3nt: TGTGCCAGCAGCTTATATTTAGGGAAAGGTGACGAGCAGTACTTC
j_gene: TRBJ2-1; d_gene: TRBD2; abundance: .; v_gene: TRBV18; CDR3aa: CASSDETSGRTFYNEQFF; CDR3nt: TGTGCCAGCTCCGACGAGACTAGCGGGAGGACTTTTTACAATGAGCAGTTCTTC
j_gene: TRBJ2-3; d_gene: .; abundance: .; v_gene: TRBV27; CDR3aa: CASSFIENTDTQYF; CDR3nt: TGTGCCAGCAGTTTTATCGAGAACACAGATACGCAGTATTTT
j_gene: TRBJ1-2; d_gene: .; abundance: .; v_gene: TRBV7-9; CDR3aa: CASSFVLGSLDGYTF; CDR3nt: TGTGCCAGCAGCTTTGTTCTGGGTTCTCTAGATGGCTACACCTTC
j_gene: TRBJ2-5; d_gene: .; abundance: once; v_gene: TRBV4-1; CDR3aa: CASSPLSLGDQETQYF; CDR3nt: TGCGCCAGCAGCCCCCTCTCCTTAGGGGACCAAGAGACCCAGTACTTC
j_gene: TRBJ2-7; d_gene: TRBD1; abundance: medium-sized; v_gene: TRBV5-1; CDR3aa: CASSLTGQEYEQYF; CDR3nt: TGCGCCAGCAGCTTGACCGGACAGGAGTACGAGCAGTACTTC
j_gene: TRBJ1-1; d_gene: TRBD1; abundance: .; v_gene: TRBV29-1; CDR3aa: CSVYRGNTEAFF; CDR3nt: TGCAGCGTGTACAGGGGGAACACTGAAGCTTTCTTT
j_gene: TRBJ2-6; d_gene: TRBD2; abundance: .; v_gene: TRBV4-3; CDR3aa: CASSQTSGGSGANVLTF; CDR3nt: TGCGCCAGCAGCCAGACTAGCGGGGGCTCTGGGGCCAACGTCCTGACTTTC
j_gene: TRBJ2-3; d_gene: TRBD1; abundance: once; v_gene: TRBV19; CDR3aa: CASRRDRGFDTQYF; CDR3nt: TGTGCCAGTAGGCGAGACAGGGGGTTCGATACGCAGTATTTT
j_gene: TRBJ2-2; d_gene: .; abundance: .; v_gene: TRBV19; CDR3aa: CASLRLHAITGELFF; CDR3nt: TGTGCCAGTTTAAGACTACACGCCATCACCGGGGAGCTGTTTTTT
j_gene: TRBJ2-7; d_gene: .; abundance: .; v_gene: TRBV4-2; CDR3aa: CASSQRGPLYEQYF; CDR3nt: TGTGCCAGCAGCCAAAGAGGCCCCCTCTACGAGCAGTACTTC
j_gene: TRBJ2-2; d_gene: TRBD1; abundance: few; v_gene: TRBV5-4; CDR3aa: CASSTGGRGTGELFF; CDR3nt: TGTGCCAGCAGCACAGGGGGTAGAGGCACCGGGGAGCTGTTTTTT
j_gene: TRBJ1-4; d_gene: .; abundance: .; v_gene: TRBV29-1; CDR3aa: CSVWGAGTNEKLFF; CDR3nt: TGCAGCGTTTGGGGCGCGGGGACTAATGAAAAACTGTTTTTT
j_gene: TRBJ2-1; d_gene: TRBD2; abundance: .; v_gene: TRBV7-9; CDR3aa: CASSSSGLTYNEQFF; CDR3nt: TGTGCCAGCAGCTCTAGCGGTCTAACCTACAATGAGCAGTTCTTC
j_gene: TRBJ2-1; d_gene: TRBD2; abundance: .; v_gene: TRBV5-4; CDR3aa: CASSFGLAGGYEQFF; CDR3nt: TGTGCCAGCAGCTTCGGACTAGCGGGAGGGTATGAGCAGTTCTTC
j_gene: TRBJ2-6; d_gene: .; abundance: .; v_gene: TRBV6-2/TRBV6-3; CDR3aa: CASSYLSGANVLTF; CDR3nt: TGTGCCAGCAGTTACCTCTCTGGGGCCAACGTCCTGACTTTC
j_gene: TRBJ1-4; d_gene: TRBD1; abundance: .; v_gene: TRBV19; CDR3aa: CASSSTGDEKLFF; CDR3nt: TGTGCCAGTAGTTCGACAGGGGATGAAAAACTGTTTTTT
j_gene: TRBJ2-1; d_gene: TRBD2; abundance: .; v_gene: TRBV30; CDR3aa: CAWSMGLAGLNEQFF; CDR3nt: TGTGCCTGGAGTATGGGACTAGCGGGACTGAATGAGCAGTTCTTC
j_gene: TRBJ1-3; d_gene: .; abundance: .; v_gene: TRBV30; CDR3aa: CAWSVRGSGNTIYF; CDR3nt: TGTGCCTGGAGTGTAAGGGGGTCGGGAAACACCATATATTTT
j_gene: TRBJ1-5; d_gene: .; abundance: .; v_gene: TRBV11-2; CDR3aa: CASSLNQGGNQPQHF; CDR3nt: TGTGCCAGCAGCTTAAACCAAGGTGGCAATCAGCCCCAGCATTTT
j_gene: TRBJ1-5; d_gene: TRBD1; abundance: .; v_gene: TRBV19; CDR3aa: CASSTAGTVGNQPQHF; CDR3nt: TGTGCCAGTAGCACCGCTGGGACAGTCGGCAATCAGCCCCAGCATTTT
j_gene: TRBJ1-6; d_gene: .; abundance: once; v_gene: TRBV6-5; CDR3aa: CASRGPMNSPLHF; CDR3nt: TGTGCCAGCAGAGGACCGATGAATTCACCCCTCCACTTT
j_gene: TRBJ2-5; d_gene: .; abundance: .; v_gene: TRBV24-1; CDR3aa: CATSDYQETQYF; CDR3nt: TGTGCCACCAGTGACTACCAAGAGACCCAGTACTTC
j_gene: TRBJ2-1; d_gene: .; abundance: once; v_gene: TRBV14; CDR3aa: CASSPRAGGHPRNEQFF; CDR3nt: TGTGCCAGCAGCCCCCGCGCCGGGGGACACCCTCGCAATGAGCAGTTCTTC
j_gene: TRBJ2-7; d_gene: .; abundance: .; v_gene: TRBV3-1/TRBV3-2; CDR3aa: CASSLLSSEQYF; CDR3nt: TGTGCCAGCAGCCTTTTGAGCTCCGAGCAGTACTTC
j_gene: TRBJ2-5; d_gene: .; abundance: .; v_gene: TRBV19; CDR3aa: CASSVLGWQETQYF; CDR3nt: TGTGCCAGTAGTGTTTTAGGGTGGCAAGAGACCCAGTACTTC
j_gene: TRBJ2-2; d_gene: .; abundance: .; v_gene: TRBV28; CDR3aa: CASSSHRRSTGELFF; CDR3nt: TGTGCCAGCAGTTCCCACAGGAGATCCACCGGGGAGCTGTTTTTT
j_gene: TRBJ1-3; d_gene: .; abundance: .; v_gene: TRBV11-2; CDR3aa: CASNLWGSGNTIYF; CDR3nt: TGTGCCAGCAACCTCTGGGGTTCTGGAAACACCATATATTTT
j_gene: TRBJ1-2; d_gene: TRBD1; abundance: .; v_gene: TRBV18; CDR3aa: CASSPPDRGFGYTF; CDR3nt: TGTGCCAGCTCACCACCGGACAGGGGTTTTGGCTACACCTTC
j_gene: TRBJ2-1; d_gene: TRBD2; abundance: .; v_gene: TRBV7-6; CDR3aa: CASSSSIAFSRRGGEQFF; CDR3nt: TGTGCCAGCAGCTCCTCCATTGCGTTCTCCCGCCGGGGGGGCGAGCAGTTCTTC
j_gene: TRBJ2-7; d_gene: .; abundance: .; v_gene: TRBV29-1; CDR3aa: CSVDSPSYEQYF; CDR3nt: TGCAGCGTTGACTCGCCTTCCTACGAGCAGTACTTC
j_gene: TRBJ2-1; d_gene: .; abundance: .; v_gene: TRBV7-9; CDR3aa: CASSSPGFTSYNEQFF; CDR3nt: TGTGCCAGCAGCTCGCCGGGTTTTACATCCTACAATGAGCAGTTCTTC
j_gene: TRBJ2-2; d_gene: TRBD2; abundance: .; v_gene: TRBV12-5; CDR3aa: CASGFGTSGSTGELFF; CDR3nt: TGTGCTAGTGGTTTCGGGACTAGCGGGAGCACCGGGGAGCTGTTTTTT